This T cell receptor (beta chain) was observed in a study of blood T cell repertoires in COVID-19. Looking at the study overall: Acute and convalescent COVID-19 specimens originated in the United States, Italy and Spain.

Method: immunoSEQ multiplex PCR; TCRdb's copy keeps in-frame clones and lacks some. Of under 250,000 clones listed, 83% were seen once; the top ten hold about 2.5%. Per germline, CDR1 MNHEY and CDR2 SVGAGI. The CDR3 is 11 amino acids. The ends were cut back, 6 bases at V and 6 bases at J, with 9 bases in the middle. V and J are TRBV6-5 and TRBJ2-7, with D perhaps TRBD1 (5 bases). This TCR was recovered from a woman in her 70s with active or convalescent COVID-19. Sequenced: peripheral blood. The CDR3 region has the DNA TGTGCCAGCAGGGGGCCGCGCGAGCAGTACTTC. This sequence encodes CASRGPREQYF.